These 2 T cell receptor beta chains were all obtained from the same sample, sequenced in a study of beta chain features in type 1 diabetes. Investigators reverse transcribed all isolated RNA, so they sequenced expressed TCRB transcripts. Measured with immunoSEQ multiplex PCR; TCRdb has only the in-frame clones, and not every one. Of 300,000 to 400,000 clones listed, under 8.5% are singletons. Sequenced sample: central memory CD4+ T cells from blood. The receptors stem from a woman younger than 35 in good health.

The V call is TRBV2, the J call TRBJ2-1; D uncertain. V was pared by 2 bases and J by 7 bases, with 18 bases between. Per germline, CDR1 SNHLY and CDR2 FYNNEI. This CDR3 region has 16 residues. The CDR3 region has the DNA TGTGCCAGCAGTGAACGGGTATTCCTACAATTTAATGAGCAGTTCTTC. Amino acid sequence: CASSERVFLQFNEQFF.

This sequence joins TRBV7-6 and TRBJ2-1, with TRBD2 identical over 9 bases. The germline V gene has CDR1 SGHVS and CDR2 FNYEAQ. With 8 bases clipped from V and 1 base from J, the junction kept 9 bases outside the gene matches. There are 16 residues in the CDR3. Written as DNA, the CDR3 is TGTGCCAGCGGTAGCGGGAGAAGAGCTTCCTACAATGAGCAGTTCTTC. Translating it yields CASGSGRRASYNEQFF.